A selection of T cell receptor beta chains follows, all from one sample in a study of blood T cells in healthy people across ages. TCRdb processed the 5' RACE reads anew with MiXCR; each CDR3 protein has one entry. The sample lists about 1 million distinct CDR3 sequences; 40% to 55% were seen once. Sequences were obtained from blood. The receptor set was obtained from a woman aged 55-69 years in good health. The CDR3 runs from the conserved cysteine through the conserved F or W. Each record gives: CDR3 protein, CDR3 DNA, clone size, CDR3 length, J gene, D gene, V gene. A D gene is named only where the DNA matches it firmly. Some rows mark clone size as missing; the rest say once, few, many or name a class of expanded clone.

CATSVPRLASNQPQHF TGTGCCACCAGTGTTCCCAGACTCGCCAGCAATCAGCCCCAGCATTTT few 16 TRBJ1-5 . TRBV24-1
CASSFRRPSYNEQYF TGTGCCAGCAGCTTCAGACGGCCCTCCTACAATGAGCAGTACTTC once 15 TRBJ2-7 . TRBV13
CASSGQQGSGANVLTF TGTGCCAGCAGCGGACAACAGGGTTCTGGGGCCAACGTCCTGACTTTC few 16 TRBJ2-6 . TRBV7-9
CASSPVPSNQPQHF TGTGCCAGCTCACCTGTGCCCAGCAATCAGCCCCAGCATTTT . 14 TRBJ1-5 . TRBV18
CASKGRGVGSGANVLTF TGTGCCAGCAAGGGTAGGGGGGTCGGCTCTGGGGCCAACGTCCTGACTTTC . 17 TRBJ2-6 . TRBV25-1
CSTTLGGELFF TGCAGTACTACCCTCGGGGGGGAGCTGTTTTTT . 11 TRBJ2-2 . TRBV20-1
CASSHGQLTNSYEQYF TGTGCCAGCAGTCACGGACAGCTAACAAACTCCTACGAGCAGTACTTC . 16 TRBJ2-7 . TRBV6-2/TRBV6-3
CASTRGQGGTQYF TGTGCCAGCACCAGAGGACAGGGTGGGACCCAGTACTTC . 13 TRBJ2-5 TRBD1 TRBV27
CATGFASSYNEQFF TGTGCCACCGGGTTCGCCTCCTCCTACAATGAGCAGTTCTTC . 14 TRBJ2-1 . TRBV27
CASMGIGSSTDTQYF TGTGCCAGCATGGGAATAGGGAGTAGCACAGATACGCAGTATTTT . 15 TRBJ2-3 . TRBV7-9
CSVRTGEEGGYTF TGCAGCGTTCGTACAGGGGAGGAGGGTGGCTACACCTTC many 13 TRBJ1-2 TRBD1 TRBV29-1
CASRADRGSSYEQYF TGTGCCAGCAGAGCTGATAGGGGGTCCTCCTACGAGCAGTACTTC few 15 TRBJ2-7 . TRBV27
CASSLGTGRGYEQYF TGTGCCAGCAGCTTGGGTACGGGGAGAGGCTACGAGCAGTACTTC . 15 TRBJ2-7 . TRBV5-6
CASSVAGNQPQHF TGTGCCAGCAGCGTAGCAGGGAATCAGCCCCAGCATTTT few 13 TRBJ1-5 . TRBV7-3
CASIEVWGLRGSPLHF TGTGCCAGCATCGAGGTGTGGGGGCTTAGGGGTTCACCCCTCCACTTT . 16 TRBJ1-6 . TRBV28
CSARVQTGSYNSPLHF TGCAGTGCTAGAGTGCAGACAGGATCCTATAATTCACCCCTCCACTTT . 16 TRBJ1-6 . TRBV20-1
CASSLPAGDTQYF TGTGCCAGCAGTTTACCTGCGGGAGATACGCAGTATTTT . 13 TRBJ2-3 . TRBV27
CAISGASGHSYNEQFF TGTGCCATCAGCGGGGCTAGCGGACACTCCTACAATGAGCAGTTCTTC many 16 TRBJ2-1 TRBD2 TRBV10-3
CATSGAGVWDTQYF TGTGCCACCAGTGGGGCCGGCGTGTGGGATACGCAGTATTTT few 14 TRBJ2-3 . TRBV24-1
CASSLEGGLADTQYF TGTGCCAGCAGCTTAGAGGGCGGACTAGCGGATACGCAGTATTTT . 15 TRBJ2-3 TRBD2 TRBV7-2
CASSFRAGDNEQFF TGCGCCAGCAGCTTTAGGGCGGGAGACAATGAGCAGTTCTTC . 14 TRBJ2-1 TRBD2 TRBV5-1
CASSSPHSDSTDTQYF TGTGCCAGCAGCTCACCACATAGCGACAGCACAGATACGCAGTATTTT once 16 TRBJ2-3 . TRBV7-9
CSVRDPAGAYEQYF TGCAGCGTTAGAGACCCGGCAGGGGCCTACGAGCAGTACTTC once 14 TRBJ2-7 . TRBV29-1
CASSSYGPQYF TGTGCCAGCAGCTCCTACGGTCCGCAGTATTTT . 11 TRBJ2-3 . TRBV7-9
CSVRTSGTYEQYF TGCAGTGTAAGGACTAGCGGGACCTACGAGCAGTACTTC many 13 TRBJ2-7 TRBD2 TRBV20-1
CASSQGSVGKLFF TGTGCCAGCAGCCAAGGAAGTGTAGGAAAACTGTTTTTT . 13 TRBJ1-4 . TRBV6-5
CASSLSRGYNEQFF TGTGCCAGCAGTTTATCGCGGGGGTACAATGAGCAGTTCTTC . 14 TRBJ2-1 TRBD2 TRBV27
CASSLGEGLETQYF TGTGCCAGCAGCTTAGGGGAGGGATTAGAGACCCAGTACTTC . 14 TRBJ2-5 TRBD2 TRBV7-7
CASSPFGQLVSASWANVLTF TGTGCCAGCTCCCCTTTCGGGCAGCTTGTTTCCGCTTCGTGGGCCAACGTCCTGACTTTC many 20 TRBJ2-6 . TRBV6-1
CASSGGDRAPYEQYF TGCGCCAGCAGCGGAGGGGACAGGGCTCCGTACGAGCAGTACTTC . 15 TRBJ2-7 TRBD1 TRBV5-1
CASSQDVAGDTQYF TGCGCCAGCAGCCAAGATGTTGCAGGAGATACGCAGTATTTT . 14 TRBJ2-3 . TRBV4-1
CASGFGAGHTYNEQFF TGTGCTAGTGGTTTCGGGGCGGGACATACCTACAATGAGCAGTTCTTC . 16 TRBJ2-1 . TRBV12-5
CASRLVGGRQETQYF TGTGCCAGCAGGTTGGTCGGGGGACGTCAAGAGACCCAGTACTTC few 15 TRBJ2-5 . TRBV12-3/TRBV12-4
CASSLAGNLGKEQFF TGCGCCAGCAGCTTGGCCGGGAACCTAGGAAAAGAGCAGTTCTTC . 15 TRBJ2-1 . TRBV5-1
CATSRWTVSQETQYF TGTGCCACCAGTAGGTGGACAGTCTCCCAAGAGACCCAGTACTTC . 15 TRBJ2-5 . TRBV24-1
CSARPVQRATDTQYF TGCAGTGCTAGACCAGTCCAGAGGGCCACAGATACGCAGTATTTT . 15 TRBJ2-3 . TRBV20-1
CASSFTAGGPDEQFF TGTGCCAGCAGCTTCACAGCGGGAGGGCCTGATGAGCAGTTCTTC . 15 TRBJ2-1 TRBD2 TRBV7-2
CASTPIRAYGYTF TGTGCCAGCACCCCGATAAGGGCCTATGGCTACACCTTC few 13 TRBJ1-2 . TRBV7-2
CAISVGTSGGWPNNEQYF TGTGCCATCAGTGTGGGGACTAGCGGAGGGTGGCCTAACAATGAGCAGTACTTC . 18 TRBJ2-5 TRBD2 TRBV10-3
CASSHHKTRMDYNEQFF TGTGCCAGCAGCCACCATAAAACACGGATGGACTACAATGAGCAGTTCTTC . 17 TRBJ2-1 . TRBV14
CASSEGQVNGETQYF TGTGCCAGCAGTGAGGGACAGGTCAACGGAGAGACCCAGTACTTC few 15 TRBJ2-5 TRBD1 TRBV6-2/TRBV6-3
CASSLVSSSYNEQFF TGTGCCAGCAGTTTAGTCAGTAGCTCCTACAATGAGCAGTTCTTC . 15 TRBJ2-1 . TRBV27
CSTTWGLAGGGLSTQYF TGCAGCACTACCTGGGGACTAGCGGGAGGGGGCCTTAGCACGCAGTATTTT . 17 TRBJ2-3 TRBD2 TRBV20-1
CAISDFSVMGEVYNEQFF TGTGCCATCAGTGACTTTTCCGTTATGGGGGAGGTTTACAATGAGCAGTTCTTC . 18 TRBJ2-1 . TRBV10-3
CSASGSGTYNEQFF TGCAGTGCTTCCGGATCAGGGACCTACAATGAGCAGTTCTTC few 14 TRBJ2-1 . TRBV20-1
CASSYSKYAATASPLHF TGTGCCAGCAGTTACTCGAAATACGCGGCAACGGCTTCACCCCTCCACTTT few 17 TRBJ1-6 . TRBV6-5
CASSRSYGYTF TGTGCCAGCAGTCGGAGCTATGGCTACACCTTC few 11 TRBJ1-2 . TRBV12-3/TRBV12-4
CASSGDFRDTQYF TGCGCCAGCAGCGGGGACTTCCGAGATACGCAGTATTTT . 13 TRBJ2-3 . TRBV5-1
CASSSERTGCYEQYF TGCGCCAGCAGCTCTGAACGGACAGGGTGCTACGAGCAGTACTTC . 15 TRBJ2-7 TRBD1 TRBV5-1
CASSEGPLGFYEQFF TGTGCCAGCAGTGAGGGCCCACTAGGGTTTTATGAGCAGTTCTTC . 15 TRBJ2-1 . TRBV6-1
CASSVAAEQTGELFF TGTGCCAGCAGCGTAGCAGCGGAGCAGACCGGGGAGCTGTTTTTT . 15 TRBJ2-2 . TRBV9
CASSQDSLGQGPYEQYF TGCGCCAGCAGCCAAGATAGTCTAGGACAGGGGCCCTACGAGCAGTACTTC few 17 TRBJ2-7 TRBD1 TRBV4-1
CASSQDLGTGISYEQYF TGTGCCAGCAGCCAAGATCTCGGGACAGGCATCTCCTACGAGCAGTACTTC . 17 TRBJ2-7 TRBD1 TRBV14
CASSLEVLGGQFF TGCGCCAGCAGCTTGGAGGTATTGGGAGGGCAGTTCTTC . 13 TRBJ2-1 . TRBV5-1
CASAPRGGLYNEQFF TGCGCCAGCGCCCCACGGGGGGGCCTCTACAATGAGCAGTTCTTC few 15 TRBJ2-1 TRBD2 TRBV10-2
CASSLVPYSTDTQYF TGTGCCAGCAGCTTAGTTCCGTATAGCACAGATACGCAGTATTTT . 15 TRBJ2-3 . TRBV7-2
CATKSGDTQYF TGTGCCACTAAGTCTGGAGATACGCAGTATTTT few 11 TRBJ2-3 . TRBV24-1